The 3 T cell receptor beta chains listed next were all sequenced from one sample in a study of OX40 agonist ivuxolimab in advanced cancers. The data were produced by immunoSEQ multiplex PCR, yet TCRdb's version contains in-frame clones alone and is incomplete. The profile covers roughly 70,000 clones, with approximately 78% appearing a single time and approximately 1% taken by the ten largest. The source material was CD4+ or CD8+ T cells sorted from blood, sampled in a trial of the OX40 agonist ivuxolimab. All receptors derive from an adult with an advanced solid tumor such as melanoma, head and neck, liver or kidney cancer.

This sequence joins TRBV19 and TRBJ2-5, with TRBD2 as a possible D gene (5 bases). The germline CDR1 and CDR2 sequences are LNHDA and SQIVND (reference sequence). The CDR3 loop spans 16 amino acids. Trimming stripped 3 bases from V and 1 base from J, with 15 bases between. In DNA form, the CDR3 reads TGTGCCAGTAGTATCAACCTAGCCCTCCTCCAAGAGACCCAGTACTTC. This sequence encodes CASSINLALLQETQYF.

The V call is TRBV2, the J call TRBJ1-1, with D unclear. The CDR3 contains 14 residues. The V end lost 6 bases, the J end lost 8 bases, and 19 bases lay between the germline ends. CDR1 SNHLY and CDR2 FYNNEI come from the germline V gene. In nucleotides, the CDR3 is TGTGCCAGCAGCATTTTGGAGGGAGAGCCCGAAGCTTTCTTT. Translation: CASSILEGEPEAFF.

The CDR3 spells CAWSHNTGGRANYGYTF. CDR3 sequence (DNA): TGTGCCTGGAGTCATAATACAGGGGGGCGAGCTAACTATGGCTACACCTTC. J is TRBJ1-2 and V is TRBV30, with 8 bases that match TRBD1. The CDR3 is made up of 17 amino acids. J lost 0 bases, V lost 2 bases, and 11 bases had no gene match. Germline CDR1 and CDR2: GTSNPN and SVGIG (reference sequence).